Below are 9 T cell receptor beta chains sequenced from a single sample in a study of graft-versus-host responses after intestinal transplantation. The data were produced by immunoSEQ multiplex PCR, yet TCRdb's version contains in-frame clones alone and is incomplete. The repertoire holds about 39,000 clones, with 89% as singletons. Sample: PBMCs, taken about nine months after transplant. These receptors all come from a human patient who received an intestinal transplant, so some T cells may come from the graft donor.

The V call is TRBV11-3, the J call TRBJ2-5, with D hard to call. Trimming shortened V by 3 bases and J by 5 bases, and 7 bases separated the two germline ends. Germline values: CDR1 SGHNT, CDR2 YENEEA. This CDR3 is built from 12 residues. CDR3 sequence (DNA): TGTGCCAGCAGCTTCCCACGGGAGACCCAGTACTTC. This sequence encodes CASSFPRETQYF.

V usage is TRBV30 and J usage is TRBJ1-3; D unclear. Germline V CDR1 and CDR2: GTSNPN, SVGIG (reference sequence). The CDR3 runs 13 residues. Between the trimmed V and J ends, which lost 2 bases and 4 bases, there was a span of 9 bases. The CDR3 loop is CAWSFGYGNTIYF. The CDR3 DNA is TGTGCCTGGAGTTTCGGGTACGGAAACACCATATATTTT.

The V gene is TRBV6-5, the J gene TRBJ2-1, with D perhaps assigned TRBD1 or TRBD2 (6 bases each). The length of the CDR3 is 12 residues. The ends were cut back, 5 bases at V and 15 bases at J, with 17 bases in the middle. The germline gives CDR1 MNHEY, CDR2 SVGAGI. The CDR3 protein is CASSTLGGPRFF. The CDR3 DNA follows: TGTGCCAGCAGTACACTCGGGGGCCCGCGGTTCTTC.

The genes are TRBV27 and TRBJ1-1; D is unresolved. In germline, CDR1 is MNHEY, CDR2 SMNVEV (reference sequence). The CDR3 runs 13 residues. The germline V and J ends were trimmed by 3 bases and 2 bases, with 7 bases remaining between them. The CDR3 loop is CASSFRLNTEAFF. DNA of the CDR3: TGTGCCAGCAGTTTCAGATTAAACACTGAAGCTTTCTTT.

V is TRBV5-6 and J is TRBJ2-5; D gene uncertain. The CDR3 runs 13 residues. Trimming took off 0 bases at V and 4 bases at J, with 7 bases between the two ends. Germline values: CDR1 SGHDT, CDR2 YYEEEE. Here the CDR3 DNA reads TGTGCCAGCAGCTTGGGACTCGGAGAGACCCAGTACTTC. This gives the protein CASSLGLGETQYF. Based on the CDR3 plus reference TRBV5-6 and TRBJ2-5, the full variable domain is DAGVTQSPTHLIKTRGQQVTLRCSPKSGHDTVSWYQQALGQGPQFIFQYYEEEERQRGNFPDRFSGHQFPNYSSELNVNALLLGDSALYLCASSLGLGETQYFGPGTRLLVL.

The gene calls are TRBV10-3 and TRBJ2-7; 10 bases line up with TRBD1. The V and J ends lost 5 bases and 5 bases, in that order; junction bases with no gene match: 6. Germline V gives CDR1 ENHRY, CDR2 SYGVKD. The CDR3 has 14 residues. This CDR3 reads CAISTGTGEDEQYF. CDR3 coding DNA: TGTGCCATCAGTACCGGGACAGGGGAAGACGAGCAGTACTTC.

The rearrangement joins TRBV14 to TRBJ2-3, with unresolved D. Between the trimmed V and J ends, which lost 3 bases and 3 bases, there was a span of 10 bases. The CDR3 has 14 residues. Germline V gives CDR1 SGHDN, CDR2 FVKESK. CDR3 protein: CASSQKLVTDTQYF. For the CDR3, the DNA is TGTGCCAGCAGCCAGAAACTTGTAACAGATACGCAGTATTTT.

A few counts support this clone. The chain uses TRBV6-5 and TRBJ2-7; no reliable D call. The CDR3 has 9 residues. The germline gives CDR1 MNHEY, CDR2 SVGAGI. V was pared by 10 bases and J by 4 bases, with 5 bases between. CDR3: CATEYEQYF. In DNA, the CDR3 is TGTGCCACCGAGTACGAGCAGTACTTC.

This sequence joins TRBV6-1 and TRBJ1-1; D is perhaps TRBD1 (5 bases). Germline assignment: CDR1 MNHNS and CDR2 SASEGT. CDR3 length: 10 amino acids. Trimming stripped 4 bases from V and 10 bases from J, with 7 bases between. In nucleotides, the CDR3 is TGTGCCAGCAGTGGCAGGGTAGCTTTCTTT. Its translation: CASSGRVAFF.